The 5 T cell receptor beta chains in this list originate from one sample, sequenced in a study of CDR3 diversity in severe acne. TCRdb independently ran MiXCR on the PCR reads; one entry per CDR3 protein. The table records about 100,000 distinct CDR3 sequences, roughly half of them present only once. The sample was blood. These TCRs come from a male donor with acne.

The CDR3 coding sequence is TGTGCCAGCAGCCCTTGGGGCGACTATGGCTACACCTTC. This gives the protein CASSPWGDYGYTF. The chain joins TRBV7-3 to TRBJ1-2, with a tentative D call TRBD1 (5 bases). Trimming shortened V by 5 bases and J by 3 bases, and 10 bases separated the two germline ends. CDR1 SGHTA and CDR2 FQGTGA come from the germline V gene. The CDR3 runs to 13 residues.

The V call is TRBV7-3, the J call TRBJ2-1, with D perhaps matching TRBD1 (5 bases). V was shortened by 5 bases and J by 8 bases, with 10 bases between the two germline ends. CDR3 length: 12 amino acids. The germline V gene has CDR1 SGHTA and CDR2 FQGTGA. The CDR3 DNA reads as TGTGCCAGCAGCGAAATAGGGGATGAGCAGTTCTTC. Its translation: CASSEIGDEQFF. The variable domain in full, with the rest retrieved from reference TRBV7-3 and TRBJ2-1, is GAGVSQTPSNKVTEKGKYVELRCDPISGHTALYWYRQSLGQGPEFLIYFQGTGAADDSGLPNDRFFAVRPEGSVSTLKIQRTERGDSAVYLCASSEIGDEQFFGPGTRLTVL.

This chain joins TRBV7-6 and TRBJ2-1, with TRBD2 matching 13 bases. V shed 3 bases, J shed 10 bases, and the junction held 6 bases outside the gene matches. CDR1 is SGHVS and CDR2 is FNYEAQ in the germline V gene. This CDR3 is built from 15 residues. For the CDR3, the DNA is TGTGCCAGCAGCTTCGGGACTAGCGGGGCCGTGGAGCAGTTCTTC. It is translated as CASSFGTSGAVEQFF. The whole variable domain, filled in from reference TRBV7-6 and TRBJ2-1, reads GAGVSQSPRYKVTKRGQDVALRCDPISGHVSLYWYRQALGQGPEFLTYFNYEAQQDKSGLPNDRFSAERPEGSISTLTIQRTEQRDSAMYRCASSFGTSGAVEQFFGPGTRLTVL.

V and J are TRBV5-1 and TRBJ2-7; possible D gene TRBD1, 7 bases. Germline CDR1 is SGHRS and CDR2 is YFSETQ. Trimming shortened V by 3 bases and J by 3 bases, and 19 bases separated the two germline ends. The CDR3 is made up of 16 amino acids. CDR3 in amino acids: CASSSEQGDSNYEQYF. CDR3 sequence (DNA): TGCGCCAGCAGCTCGGAGCAGGGGGACTCAAACTACGAGCAGTACTTC.

At least ten counts were recorded for this clonotype. The chain has TRBV20-1 and TRBJ1-5; D gene ambiguous. CDR1 DFQATT and CDR2 SNEGSKA come from the germline V gene (reference sequence). The CDR3 runs 12 residues. V gave up 5 bases and J gave up 3 bases, with 8 bases separating them. The CDR3 nucleotides are TGCAGTGCTGGACGGAACAATCAGCCCCAGCATTTT. It is translated as CSAGRNNQPQHF.